This T cell receptor beta chain is from a study of PD-1 blockade in classical Hodgkin lymphoma. This clone showed up just a few times. Patients all relapsed after autologous stem cell transplantation, and there was variation in brentuximab vedotin exposure. The CDR3 has 17 residues. V gave up 4 bases and J gave up 8 bases; unmatched junction bases: 15. CDR1 is SGHVS and CDR2 is FQNEAQ in the germline V gene. Sequenced by immunoSEQ multiplex PCR; TCRdb stores in-frame clones only, minus some. The profile shows approximately 4,900 clones, 63% of them singletons. Material: peripheral blood mononuclear cells (PBMCs), obtained at baseline. The origin of this receptor is a human donor with classical Hodgkin lymphoma. The chain employs TRBV7-8 and TRBJ1-2; the match to TRBD1 covers 11 bases. CDR3 in DNA: TGTGCCAGCAGCTCCAGAGCATCCGGGACAGGGGGTCAGGGCTACACCTTC. Amino acids: CASSSRASGTGGQGYTF.